This T cell receptor (beta chain) was sequenced for a study of T cells in Graves' hyperthyroidism and ophthalmopathy. Study context: Before any treatment, at initial diagnosis, peripheral blood was collected.

Authors of the study amplified TCR beta CDR3 regions from RNA transcripts. Initially, a first-round RT-PCR of the TCR CDR3 employed the HTBI primer set. Via MiXCR, TCRdb re-called the multiplex PCR reads, giving one row per CDR3 protein. The repertoire has 93,000 or so distinct CDR3 sequences, roughly 50% of them found once; the top ten carry about a quarter. About this clonotype: Its antigen is unknown.

Criteria for exclusion of patients were uncontrolled infection, other autoimmune disease, pregnancy or lactation. Findings and limits, study-wide: Most thyroid clonotypes with frequency above 0.001 were detected in blood. The model's output predicted ophthalmopathy at a median of roughly 6.9 months prior to onset.

This clonotype originated in a man aged 35 to 55 with Graves' hyperthyroidism. Input material: blood.

The CDR3 DNA sequence: TGCGCCAGCAGTGAGTACGGGTGGAACTCCTACGAGCAGTACTTC. Translation gives CASSEYGWNSYEQYF. The V gene is TRBV10-2, the J gene TRBJ2-7, with unresolved D. Deletions cut 1 base from V and 0 bases from J, with 10 bases between. Per germline, CDR1 WSHSY and CDR2 SAAADI. The CDR3 runs to 15 residues.